The present T cell receptor (beta chain) was sequenced within a study of cytomegalovirus exposure and HLA in healthy donors. Study background: Unique TCRs numbering 75 million to 95 million, obtained from HLA-typed donors, made up an early data release.

Comments on this clone: Its target is unknown.

Germline V CDR1 and CDR2: MNHEY, SVGAGI. This CDR3 region has 14 residues. V was pared by 8 bases and J by 5 bases, with 7 bases of the junction left unmatched. General observations from the study: CMV antigen specificity of a few CMV-associated chains was confirmed in vitro. A later analysis associated roughly 15,000 TCR beta sequences with HLA alleles at a 0.05 false discovery rate.

In the PCR, 60 Vbeta and 13 Jbeta primers were used. Some clones are missing from TCRdb's copy, which holds only in-frame ones; the method was immunoSEQ multiplex PCR. This table has about 120,000 clones, about 62% appearing once. This chain joins TRBV6-5 and TRBJ1-4, with 8 bases matching TRBD1. This receptor was obtained from a woman in her forties in good health and CMV-seropositive. Material: PBMCs. CDR3 protein: CASQKGTGNEKLFF. CDR3 sequence (DNA): TGTGCCAGCCAGAAGGGGACAGGAAATGAAAAACTGTTTTTT.